This is a list of T cell receptor beta chains from one sample in a study of CD8 T cells in Susac syndrome. From the immunoSEQ multiplex PCR reads, TCRdb called clonotypes with MiXCR, one entry per CDR3 protein. The repertoire has some 180,000 distinct CDR3 sequences, over 85% of them found once; the top ten carry 0.08% to 0.11%. Material for sequencing was CD4+ T cells from PBMCs. Source of these receptors: a human donor in good health. Each CDR3 is given with its conserved first and last residue. Fields, in order: V gene, clone size, J gene, D gene, CDR3 DNA, CDR3 protein. A D gene is named only where the DNA matches it firmly. Expanded clones get a size class; other rows say once, few or many, or leave the size out.

TRBV28,once,TRBJ2-7,.,TGTGCCAGCAGTTCGACACCGGAGGGCTACGAGCAGTACTTC,CASSSTPEGYEQYF
TRBV2,.,TRBJ1-1,.,TGTGCCAGCAGTGTCCGGACCAGGCAATTGGCTTTCTTT,CASSVRTRQLAFF
TRBV7-9,few,TRBJ1-1,.,TGTGCCAGCAGCTTACGGCGGGGGAACACTGAAGCTTTCTTT,CASSLRRGNTEAFF
TRBV11-3,few,TRBJ2-3,TRBD2,TGTGCCAGCTCAGCGGGAGACACAGATACGCAGTATTTT,CASSAGDTDTQYF
TRBV11-2,few,TRBJ2-1,TRBD2,TGTGCCAGCAGCCTACTAGCGGGAGGAACCAATGAGCAGTTCTTC,CASSLLAGGTNEQFF
TRBV5-4,.,TRBJ1-2,.,TGTGCCAGCAGCTTGGCCGGGGGGCCCCATGGCTACACCTTC,CASSLAGGPHGYTF
TRBV5-6,.,TRBJ1-4,TRBD1,TGTGCCAGCAGCGTAGACAGGGAGGGTGAAAAACTGTTTTTT,CASSVDREGEKLFF
TRBV19,.,TRBJ1-1,.,TGTGCCAGTAGTATTGGGGCGACTTTGGGGAACACTGAAGCTTTCTTT,CASSIGATLGNTEAFF
TRBV20-1,.,TRBJ2-4,.,TGCAGTGCCTCGGACATGCTAGCCAAAAACATTCAGTACTTC,CSASDMLAKNIQYF
TRBV30,.,TRBJ2-3,TRBD2,TGTGCCTGGAGTGCAGGACTAGCGGGCGCTTCTAGCACAGATACGCAGTATTTT,CAWSAGLAGASSTDTQYF
TRBV5-1,.,TRBJ2-7,.,TGCGCCAGCAGCTTGGACTCCAGAAGCCGCGGCGAGCAGTACTTC,CASSLDSRSRGEQYF
TRBV15,.,TRBJ2-1,.,TGTGCCACCAGCAGAGACGTGGGGGGTTTGAATGAGCAGTTCTTC,CATSRDVGGLNEQFF
TRBV29-1,.,TRBJ1-2,TRBD1,TGCAGCGTTGAAGACGGACAGGGCCACTATGGCTACACCTTC,CSVEDGQGHYGYTF